The sequence of this T cell receptor (beta chain) was determined in a study of blood T cell repertoires in COVID-19 (TCRdb year 2020). A note on the overall study: Samples covering the acute and convalescent phases of COVID-19 were provided by collaborators in the United States, Italy and Spain. The samples were drawn from the first 160 participants of the ongoing ImmuneRACE study and from 950 to 1,500 subjects provided by 6 global collaborators. Sample metadata almost always included a de-identified subject ID, COVID-19 status, age in years and sex. The repertoires were released in a freely available public database meant as a resource for research on the immune response to SARS-CoV-2. Where available, HLA class I and class II types were taken from metadata supplied by the sample provider and were not determined by assay-based typing. Subjects who had been exposed to COVID-19, were actively infected with it, or had recovered from it provided the deeply sampled blood TCRbeta repertoires that made up the dataset. The material from the prospective study consisted of cDNA or gDNA derived from T cells, B-cell-depleted T cells, or PBMCs.

The CDR3, from cysteine to phenylalanine, totals 16 residues. Of all the DNA, just the CDR3 is kept, 48 bases in frame from base 1. V loses 0 bases at its end and J loses 7 bases; junction bases beyond the gene matches: 8. CDR1 and CDR2, looked up from the germline V gene, are LGHNA and YSLEER. Overall study outcomes, separate from this receptor: Clinical and demographic metadata were provided uncurated, with the amount varying by source and participant.

The immunoSEQ Assay, a bias-controlled multiplex PCR, was used to amplify TCRbeta CDR3 regions from genomic DNA. On the authors' methods: Within the assay, amplification of reference gene primers was used to estimate how many nucleated cells each sample contained. To quantify the absolute abundance of each unique TCRbeta CDR3 rearrangement, sequence reads were collapsed and filtered. For each sample, productive Simpson clonality was calculated as the square root of Simpson's diversity index across productive rearrangements. The table was pulled from immuneACCESS by TCRdb, which kept in-frame rearrangements only. Such tables lose some clones; where checked, under half of the loss comes from unresolved V genes, and the rest has no known cause. The V and J calls and the clone size are those of that table, but D and trimming were determined from the DNA. The sample table lists approximately 250,000 clones, more than 80% of them with a count of one. Approximately 4% of the sample goes to the ten largest clones.

As to this clone: Its antigen is unknown. Base qualities were left out, and no much larger clone turns up one base away.

In the prospective study, participants were about 18 to 95 years old, resided in fewer than 25 geographic areas of the United States, and were enrolled through a virtual design. In the prospective study, cohorts were assigned on the basis of participant-reported clinical history obtained from a screening survey and a study questionnaire. Each participant in the prospective study had whole blood, serum and a nasopharyngeal or oropharyngeal swab collected by mobile phlebotomists. Over a roughly 2-month period, participants in the prospective study had the option of providing additional blood draws and questionnaires. Blood samples from the prospective study were shipped frozen or at room temperature prior to DNA extraction.

The TCR originated in a woman in her 30s with acute COVID-19. Source material: PBMCs or T cells enriched from blood (not recorded which). Recombination linked TRBV4-3 to TRBJ1-4; 7 bases in the junction line up with TRBD1. In nucleotide form, the sequence is TGCGCCAGCAGCCAAGATCGGGACAGACGGGGTGAAAAACTGTTTTTT. It is translated as CASSQDRDRRGEKLFF.